The 17 T cell receptor beta chains in this list originate from one sample, sequenced in a study of blood T cells in healthy people across ages. The use of a sample-barcoded 5' primer and a J-beta primer mix characterized a second PCR of about 6 to 11 cycles. MiXCR, applied by TCRdb to the 5' RACE reads, yields one record per CDR3 protein. Among about 830,000 distinct CDR3 sequences listed, roughly 60% were seen once. Source material: blood. Receptors were obtained from a man in his thirties or forties in good health.

The J gene is TRBJ1-6, the V gene TRBV4-2; no clear D gene. The CDR3 contains 16 residues. Germline V gene sequence: CDR1 LGHNA, CDR2 YNFKEQ. V dropped 0 bases and J dropped 8 bases, with 14 bases sitting between them. The CDR3 bases are TGTGCCAGCAGCCAAGATAAGACCCGGACCTATTCACCCCTCCACTTT. Its translation: CASSQDKTRTYSPLHF.

This rearrangement joins TRBV7-8 to TRBJ2-3, with D tentatively TRBD1 or TRBD2 (5 bases each). The CDR3 is made up of 15 amino acids. Trimming removed 5 bases at V and 1 base at J, with 13 bases between. The germline V gene has CDR1 SGHVS and CDR2 FQNEAQ. The CDR3 loop is CASSPQQGRTDTQYF. CDR3 DNA: TGTGCCAGCAGCCCCCAGCAGGGACGCACAGATACGCAGTATTTT.

This clonotype appeared a few times. The chain has TRBV10-3 and TRBJ1-6, with unresolved D. V shed 10 bases and J shed 5 bases, with 15 bases lying between them. Germline V gene data show CDR1 as ENHRY and CDR2 as SYGVKD. The CDR3 runs 14 residues. The CDR3 here is CATTSESDNSPLHF. In DNA, the CDR3 is TGTGCCACCACCAGCGAGTCAGATAATTCACCCCTCCACTTT.

This clonotype was detected a few times. CDR3 sequence reads: CASSLTGTVKTQYF. The DNA of the CDR3 is TGTGCCAGCAGCCTCACCGGGACGGTAAAGACCCAGTACTTC. V and J are TRBV7-2 and TRBJ2-5, with D perhaps matching TRBD1 or TRBD2 (5 bases each). Germline-derived CDR1 and CDR2 are SGHTA and FQGNSA. The CDR3 is 14 residues long. V gave up 5 bases and J gave up 6 bases, with 16 bases separating them.

V is TRBV29-1 and J is TRBJ2-7; 7 nucleotides match TRBD1. CDR1 is SQVTM and CDR2 is ANQGSEA in the germline V gene. The CDR3 loop spans 11 amino acids. J was trimmed by 9 bases and V by 6 bases; bases with no gene match: 8. CDR3 bases: TGCAGCGTGCACACAGGGGCGGTGCAGTACTTC. It encodes CSVHTGAVQYF.

V is TRBV30 and J is TRBJ2-3, with D possibly being TRBD2 (6 bases). The V end lost 0 bases, the J end lost 3 bases, and 22 bases lay between the germline ends. The V gene's germline CDR1 is GTSNPN and CDR2 SVGIG (reference sequence). CDR3 length: 18 residues. The DNA for the CDR3 is TGTGCCTGGAGTGTACAGGATTTGTTTCTCGGGGGAACAGATACGCAGTATTTT. Amino acid sequence: CAWSVQDLFLGGTDTQYF.

The rearrangement joins TRBV6-6 to TRBJ2-1; D may be TRBD2 (5 bases). Trimming pared 8 bases from V and 7 bases from J, leaving 15 bases between. This CDR3 has 13 residues. Germline lookup yields CDR1 MNHNY and CDR2 SVGAGI (reference sequence). The CDR3 DNA follows: TGTGCCAGCGGACTCCTGGTGGGAAATGAGCAGTTCTTC. Amino acid sequence: CASGLLVGNEQFF.

Concerning this clonotype itself: Being one base from a much bigger clone, this may be a read error. This rearrangement joins TRBV6-6 to TRBJ2-7, with 8 nucleotides matching TRBD1. The germline V gene encodes CDR1 MNHNY and CDR2 SVGAGI (reference sequence). J lost 0 bases, V lost 5 bases, and 6 bases had no gene match. The length of the CDR3 is 15 residues. The CDR3 sequence: CASSPRDRSSYEQYF. In DNA form, the CDR3 reads TGTGCCAGCAGTCCCCGGGACAGGAGCTCCTACGAGCAGTACTTC.

In this sample, this clonotype turned up a few times. This sequence joins TRBV29-1 and TRBJ2-5; D tentatively fits TRBD1 or TRBD2 (5 bases each). Trimming shortened V by 2 bases and J by 1 base, and 11 bases separated the two germline ends. The CDR3 is 14 amino acids. Germline V gene lookup returns CDR1 SQVTM and CDR2 ANQGSEA. The CDR3 sequence is CSVEYGAVQETQYF. The DNA of the CDR3 is TGCAGCGTTGAATACGGGGCCGTCCAAGAGACCCAGTACTTC. The full variable domain, completed using reference TRBV29-1 and TRBJ2-5, is SAVISQKPSRDICQRGTSLTIQCQVDSQVTMMFWYRQQPGQSLTLIATANQGSEATYESGFVIDKFPISRPNLTFSTLTVSNMSPEDSSIYLCSVEYGAVQETQYFGPGTRLLVL.

This chain connects TRBV4-3 to TRBJ2-5; D might be TRBD1 (5 bases). CDR3 length: 12 residues. CDR1 is LGHNA and CDR2 is YSLEER in the germline V gene. CDR3 bases: TGCAAGGGGCGGAAAATCCAAGAGACCCAGTACTTC. It translates to CKGRKIQETQYF.

CDR3 loop: CASSQTQEGTSGGHTQYF. CDR3 nucleotides: TGCGCCAGCAGCCAAACGCAGGAGGGGACTAGCGGGGGGCATACGCAGTATTTT. The chain carries TRBV4-3 and TRBJ2-3; 15 bases are a match to TRBD2. V shed 2 bases and J 7 bases; nucleotides not matched to a gene: 10. The CDR3 runs to 18 residues. In germline, CDR1 is LGHNA, CDR2 YSLEER.

This chain connects TRBV4-2 to TRBJ2-1, with TRBD2 as a possible D gene (6 bases). The ends were cut back, 1 base at V and 7 bases at J, with 14 bases in the middle. CDR3 length: 15 residues. Germline V gene lookup returns CDR1 LGHNA and CDR2 YNFKEQ. The CDR3 DNA sequence: TGTGCCAGCAGCCAAGCTCCTAGCGTTGGTAATGAGCAGTTCTTC. Its translation: CASSQAPSVGNEQFF.

As for this clonotype: The junction does not match germline at one end; this may be a read error. In DNA form, the CDR3 reads TGTAGTGCTAGAGATGGTATGGGACTAGCCGCATACGAGCAGTACTTC. Its translation: CSARDGMGLAAYEQYF. This chain uses TRBV20-1 with TRBJ2-4; the match to TRBD2 covers 9 bases. Matching the DNA end better, TRBJ2-7 makes the J call doubtful. Per germline, CDR1 DFQATT and CDR2 SNEGSKA (reference sequence). The CDR3 length is 16 residues.

The V and J genes are TRBV6-4 and TRBJ2-1; TRBD2 matches 14 bases. This CDR3 contains 16 residues. Germline V gene data show CDR1 as MRHNA and CDR2 as SNTAGT. V dropped 6 bases and J dropped 9; count of bases not matched to a gene: 10. The CDR3 bases are TGTGCCAGCAGGGGGGTAGGGACTAGCGGGAGACGTGAGCAGTTCTTC. Translation gives CASRGVGTSGRREQFF.

This chain uses TRBV10-3 with TRBJ2-5; the D call may be TRBD1 or TRBD2 (6 bases each). The CDR3 consists of 15 residues. Germline V CDR1 and CDR2: ENHRY, SYGVKD. The V end was cut by 5 bases, the J end by 2 bases, with 15 bases between. CDR3 protein: CAISPGAIRQETQYF. The CDR3 DNA reads TGTGCCATCAGTCCGGGGGCCATACGACAAGAGACCCAGTACTTC.

The chain combines TRBV27 with TRBJ2-1; 9 bases are a match to TRBD2. In germline, CDR1 is MNHEY, CDR2 SMNVEV (reference sequence). The CDR3 sequence is 17 residues long. V shed 7 bases and J 2 bases; nucleotides not matched to a gene: 12. CDR3: CASTPSVAGVAYNEQFF. DNA of the CDR3: TGTGCCAGCACTCCTTCCGTAGCGGGGGTGGCCTACAATGAGCAGTTCTTC.

CDR3 nucleotide sequence: TGTGCCAGTTTAACCGGGACCGGCTTAGGAGGCTACACCTTC. It specifies CASLTGTGLGGYTF. This chain uses TRBV6-2 or TRBV6-3 with TRBJ1-2, with a weak D call TRBD1 (5 bases). Trimming shortened V by 9 bases and J by 8 bases, and 22 bases separated the two germline ends. CDR3 length equals 14 residues. CDR1 and CDR2 (germline): MNHEY, SVGEGT.